The 9 T cell receptor beta chains below all came from one sample that was sequenced in a study of T cells in Graves' hyperthyroidism and ophthalmopathy. The source material, RNA transcripts, was used to amplify TCR beta CDR3 regions. Initially, a first-round RT-PCR of the TCR CDR3 employed the HTBI primer set. Using its own MiXCR run on the multiplex PCR reads, TCRdb lists one record per CDR3 protein. The profile covers approximately 530,000 distinct CDR3 sequences, with approximately 16% appearing a single time and approximately 20% taken by the ten largest. Material: blood. The receptors stem from a woman aged 18-30 years with Graves' hyperthyroidism.

In regard to this clonotype: Just one base apart from a much larger clone, this may be a read error. The genes are TRBV28 and TRBJ2-3; D possibly corresponds to TRBD1 (5 bases). CDR1 is MDHEN, CDR2 SYDVKM, per germline. The CDR3 has 14 amino acids. Trimming shortened V by 6 bases and J by 2 bases, and 12 bases separated the two germline ends. CDR3 DNA: TGTGCCAGCAGCCGGACACGGTTCACAGATACGCAGTATTTT. Protein product: CASSRTRFTDTQYF.

V gene TRBV6-2 or TRBV6-3 combines with J gene TRBJ2-7, with 9 bases fitting TRBD1. The CDR3 totals 15 residues. V lost 6 bases, J lost 3 bases, and 9 bases stayed unmatched. From germline, CDR1 is MNHEY and CDR2 SVGEGT. DNA for the CDR3: TGTGCCAGCAGCCTGGCGGGGACAGGGAACTACGAGCAGTACTTC. Translating gives CASSLAGTGNYEQYF.

This clonotype has at least ten counts. V usage is TRBV2 and J usage is TRBJ2-1; TRBD2 matches 13 bases. The CDR3 has 16 amino acids. With 6 bases clipped from V and 3 bases from J, the junction kept 5 bases outside the gene matches. Germline lookup yields CDR1 SNHLY and CDR2 FYNNEI. DNA for the CDR3: TGTGCCAGCAGCTCCGGACTAGCGGGAGACTACAATGAGCAGTTCTTC. Protein: CASSSGLAGDYNEQFF.

The sample holds many counts of this clonotype. The chain employs TRBV3-1 and TRBJ1-5; 8 bases are shared with TRBD1. The CDR3 consists of 15 residues. Germline lookup yields CDR1 LGHDT and CDR2 YNNKEL (reference sequence). The ends lost 0 bases at V and 6 bases at J; junction bases unmatched: 4. CDR3 bases: TGTGCCAGCAGCCAAGACAGGGGGCTACTTCAGCCCCAGCATTTT. Translated, it gives CASSQDRGLLQPQHF.

This clonotype came up a few times. This sequence joins TRBV6-2 or TRBV6-3 and TRBJ1-2, with D perhaps TRBD1 (6 bases). CDR3 length equals 15 residues. V was clipped by 6 bases and J by 4 bases, with 18 bases between them. Germline assignment: CDR1 MNHEY and CDR2 SVGEGT. The CDR3 sequence is CASSHPGQLPYGYTF. In nucleotides, the CDR3 is TGTGCCAGCAGCCACCCTGGACAGCTCCCCTATGGCTACACCTTC.

The rearrangement uses TRBV19 and TRBJ2-2; D unresolved. CDR1 and CDR2 from the germline V gene are LNHDA and SQIVND (reference sequence). The CDR3 totals 16 residues. V lost 5 bases and J 1 base, leaving 14 bases between the germline ends. The CDR3 protein is CASSFYGDLNTGELFF. The CDR3 bases are TGTGCCAGTAGTTTTTATGGGGATTTGAACACCGGGGAGCTGTTTTTT.

This sequence joins TRBV7-8 and TRBJ2-7; a weak D match, TRBD2 (6 bases). V was cut by 0 bases and J by 0 bases, with 12 bases left in between. This CDR3 region has 16 residues. Germline V gene lookup returns CDR1 SGHVS and CDR2 FQNEAQ. CDR3 residues: CASSLAAGITSYEQYF. The CDR3 nucleotides are TGTGCCAGCAGCTTAGCGGCGGGGATAACCTCCTACGAGCAGTACTTC.

V is TRBV3-1 and J is TRBJ2-3; TRBD2 is a possible D gene (6 bases). This CDR3 region has 13 residues. Trimming shortened V by 5 bases and J by 7 bases, and 13 bases separated the two germline ends. Germline V gene data show CDR1 as LGHDT and CDR2 as YNNKEL (reference sequence). The CDR3 nucleotides read TGTGCCAGCAGCTTTACGCGCGGGAATACGCAGTATTTT. As protein: CASSFTRGNTQYF.

There are many counts of this clonotype. The chain carries TRBV11-2 and TRBJ1-2, with no clear D. Trimming pared 0 bases from V and 3 bases from J, leaving 11 bases between. The CDR3 is 15 residues long. The germline V gene has CDR1 SGHAT and CDR2 FQNNGV. The CDR3 sequence: CASSLDSGVYYGYTF. DNA for the CDR3: TGTGCCAGCAGCTTAGATTCTGGGGTTTACTATGGCTACACCTTC.